Below are 8 T cell receptor beta chains sequenced from a single sample in a study of T-cell memory formation after mild COVID-19. One entry per CDR3 protein, called by TCRdb with MiXCR from the 5' RACE reads. The table includes approximately 250,000 distinct CDR3 sequences, roughly 17% detected once. The specimen was PBMCs or a T cell subset sorted from them (not recorded which). The origin of the receptors is a man between 18 and 35 years old who had mild COVID-19 (a few samples of this study predate the infection). Cell type and time point are not known.

The chain links TRBV7-2 to TRBJ2-6; TRBD2 matches 8 bases. V gave up 2 bases and J gave up 2 bases; unmatched junction bases: 8. Germline lookup yields CDR1 SGHTA and CDR2 FQGNSA. The CDR3 contains 18 residues. The CDR3 loop reads CASSLMSGGPPGANVLTF. The CDR3 nucleotides read TGTGCCAGCAGCTTAATGTCGGGGGGGCCACCTGGGGCCAACGTCCTGACTTTC.

In its sample, this clonotype was seen many times. This chain uses TRBV5-1 with TRBJ1-2; weak D call: TRBD1 (5 bases). The germline V gene encodes CDR1 SGHRS and CDR2 YFSETQ. The V and J ends lost 4 bases and 4 bases respectively, with 17 bases between them. The CDR3 spans 15 residues. The CDR3: CASSPGGGDLYGYTF. The CDR3 DNA sequence: TGCGCCAGCAGCCCGGGCGGGGGGGACCTCTATGGCTACACCTTC.

This clonotype appeared a few times. The chain is built from TRBV5-1 and TRBJ1-3, with 8 bases that match TRBD1. Germline V CDR1 and CDR2: SGHRS, YFSETQ. The CDR3 runs to 19 residues. J gave up 1 base and V 4 bases, and 16 bases lay outside the gene matches. CDR3 coding DNA: TGCGCCAGCAGCCGTCTGGGGAACGCCGGGACAGGTTCTGGAAACACCATATATTTT. Translation gives CASSRLGNAGTGSGNTIYF.

This clonotype was seen repeatedly, ten times or more. This chain links TRBV4-3 with TRBJ1-6; tentative D call: TRBD1 (6 bases). Germline CDR1 LGHNA, CDR2 YSLEER. The length of the CDR3 is 15 residues. The germline V and J ends were trimmed by 0 bases and 6 bases, with 9 bases remaining between them. CDR3 in amino acids: CASSQDRGRNSPLHF. The CDR3 DNA sequence: TGCGCCAGCAGCCAAGACAGGGGTCGTAATTCACCCCTCCACTTT.

In its sample, this clonotype was seen a few times. This chain uses TRBV6-4 with TRBJ2-2, with no clear D. V was trimmed by 8 bases and J by 0 bases, leaving 7 bases between them. This CDR3 comprises 13 residues. Germline CDR1 is MRHNA and CDR2 is SNTAGT. This CDR3 is CASRVPNTGELFF. CDR3 nucleotide sequence: TGTGCCAGCCGTGTTCCGAACACCGGGGAGCTGTTTTTT.

This clonotype came up many times. This chain links TRBV4-2 with TRBJ2-4, with 9 bases identical to TRBD2. Per germline, CDR1 LGHNA and CDR2 YNFKEQ. This CDR3 is built from 15 residues. J gave up 0 bases and V 4 bases, and 1 base lay outside the gene matches. CDR3 sequence reads: CASSLAGEAKNIQYF. CDR3 DNA: TGTGCCAGCAGCCTAGCGGGGGAAGCCAAAAACATTCAGTACTTC.

This clonotype was counted only a few times. The chain combines TRBV12-3 or TRBV12-4 with TRBJ2-7; D is ambiguous. Trimming stripped 3 bases from V and 7 bases from J, with 7 bases between. The CDR3 runs to 11 residues. The CDR3 loop reads CASSLGEEQYF. The CDR3, as DNA: TGTGCCAGCAGTTTGGGCGAAGAGCAGTACTTC.

This clonotype was seen a handful of times. At one boundary the junction diverges from the germline segment, which might be a read error. The chain uses TRBV4-1 and TRBJ2-5; the match to TRBD2 covers 7 bases. Germline V lookup: CDR1 MGHRA, CDR2 YSYEKL. The CDR3 contains 16 residues. DNA for the CDR3: TGCGCCAGCAGCCAACCCTCTACCGCGGGGGAAGAGACCCATTACTTC. It is translated as CASSQPSTAGEETHYF.